This T cell receptor beta chain emerged from a study of CD4+ T cells in melanoma. Notes on the study in general: Reportedly, melanoma neoantigen-specific CD4+ T cells showed varied differentiation states. A reported correlation linked neoantigen-specific CD4+ T cells to CD8+, macrophage and B cell function.

This clone has a single count. The antigen is unknown. Distinct nucleotide sequences in the sample also encode this CDR3. Method: immunoSEQ multiplex PCR; TCRdb's copy keeps in-frame clones and lacks some. The sample yields fewer than 150,000 clones, around nine tenths seen once. V lost 2 bases and J 1 base, leaving 12 bases between the germline ends. The CDR3 extends over 15 amino acids. The germline gives CDR1 SGHKS, CDR2 YYEKEE (reference sequence). The rearrangement joins TRBV5-5 to TRBJ1-2, with D maybe TRBD1 (5 bases). The sequence derives from a human donor with melanoma. The CDR3 bases are TGTGCCAGCAGCTTACAACAGGCCATTAACTATGGCTACACCTTC. This encodes CASSLQQAINYGYTF. Full variable domain (outside the CDR3, taken from reference TRBV5-5 and TRBJ1-2): DAGVTQSPTHLIKTRGQQVTLRCSPISGHKSVSWYQQVLGQGPQFIFQYYEKEERGRGNFPDRFSARQFPNYSSELNVNALLLGDSALYLCASSLQQAINYGYTFGSGTRLTVV.